This T cell receptor (beta chain) was captured in a study of T cell repertoires in aging, cancer and after chemotherapy. Study-level background: Glioblastoma patients receiving temozolomide-based therapy gave paired samples before and after chemotherapy. Study-level findings and limits: Age-matched healthy donors had significantly more diverse, less clonal blood TCR repertoires than untreated cancer patients. Across the chemotherapy interval, each cancer cohort showed higher median generation probability, suggesting thymic rebound. These repertoire data do not allow conclusions about immunological memory after chemotherapy.

A mixed TRB-A/B primer pool amplified rearranged TRB by multiplex touch-down PCR. TCRdb re-called the multiplex PCR reads with MiXCR, one entry per CDR3 protein. The repertoire holds 2,500 to 3,000 distinct CDR3 sequences, with 30% to 40% as singletons. Deletions cut 1 base from V and 7 bases from J, with 16 bases between. The CDR3 covers 16 residues. Germline V gene lookup returns CDR1 SGHAT and CDR2 FQDESV (reference sequence). The template was genomic DNA from peripheral blood, not RNA. Note on this clonotype: Antigen specificity is unknown.

This sequence was found in a human donor with a solid tumor. Specimen: blood. The chain couples TRBV11-1 to TRBJ1-4, with D perhaps matching TRBD1 (6 bases). Here the CDR3 DNA reads TGTGCCAGCAGCTTAGGGCGGGGGGCGATTGGTGAAAAACTGTTTTTT. It specifies CASSLGRGAIGEKLFF.